The 14 T cell receptor beta chains in this list originate from one sample, sequenced in a study of shared clonotypes between healthy human individuals (dated by TCRdb to 2018 to 2021). Libraries came from the immunoSEQ multiplex PCR assay. Held by TCRdb, this immuneACCESS table contains in-frame sequences only and omits some clones. Under half of the omission traces to an unresolved V gene where checked; the cause of the rest is unknown. A total of about 2.4 million clones appear in this sample, 85% to 95% of them only once. Roughly 0.15% of the sample belongs to the ten largest clones. The sample comprised naive CD4+ T cells sorted from blood. The cell subset or site label of this sample denotes: CD45RA+ positively selected. These receptors originate from a man aged 18 to 35 in good health.

About this clone itself: The same CDR3 is also encoded by other DNA sequences in this sample. This sequence joins TRBV10-3 and TRBJ2-7, with D perhaps matching TRBD1 (5 bases). The germline V gene has CDR1 ENHRY and CDR2 SYGVKD. V was trimmed by 3 bases and J by 0 bases, leaving 9 bases between them. The CDR3 has 14 amino acids. The DNA for the CDR3 is TGTGCCATCAGTGACAGGGCCAGCTCCTACGAGCAGTACTTC. This gives the protein CAISDRASSYEQYF.

The gene calls are TRBV4-1 and TRBJ1-3, with a weak D call TRBD1 (5 bases). The CDR3 has 17 amino acids. Trimming removed 1 base at V and 1 base at J, with 14 bases between. Germline loops: CDR1 MGHRA, CDR2 YSYEKL. The CDR3 is CASSQGVPRGSGNTIYF. CDR3 in DNA: TGCGCCAGCAGCCAAGGGGTCCCGAGGGGATCTGGAAACACCATATATTTT.

The rearrangement links TRBV7-2 to TRBJ1-3; no clear D gene. CDR3 length: 14 residues. Germline V CDR1 and CDR2: SGHTA, FQGNSA. V lost 7 bases and J lost 4, with 14 bases in between. The CDR3 protein is CASTQGLGGNTIYF. CDR3 DNA sequence: TGTGCCAGCACCCAAGGGCTGGGAGGAAACACCATATATTTT.

The rearrangement joins TRBV25-1 to TRBJ2-1, with 14 bases matching TRBD2. This CDR3 has 15 residues. The trim removed 3 bases at V and 8 bases at J, leaving 3 bases unmatched. Germline V gene lookup returns CDR1 MGHDK and CDR2 SYGVNS. This chain's CDR3 is CASSDGTSGSYEQFF. The CDR3 DNA is TGTGCCAGCAGTGACGGGACTAGCGGGAGCTATGAGCAGTTCTTC.

As regards this clone: A junction end diverges from the germline sequence, so it may reflect a read error. V is TRBV2 and J is TRBJ2-3; the D call may be TRBD1 or TRBD2 (5 bases each). CDR1 and CDR2 from the germline V gene are SNHLY and FYNNEI. The CDR3 is 14 amino acids. In DNA, the CDR3 is TGTGCCAGCGGGGGTCTCTTTAGCACATATACGCAGTATTTT. It is translated as CASGGLFSTYTQYF. Full variable domain (outside the CDR3, taken from reference TRBV2 and TRBJ2-3): EPEVTQTPSHQVTQMGQEVILRCVPISNHLYFYWYRQILGQKVEFLVSFYNNEISEKSEIFDDQFSVERPDGSNFTLKIRSTKLEDSAMYFCASGGLFSTYTQYFGPGTRLTVL.

The chain uses TRBV29-1 and TRBJ1-4, with D unresolved. Germline CDR1 is SQVTM and CDR2 is ANQGSEA. The CDR3 is 10 residues long. The germline V and J ends were trimmed by 7 bases and 7 bases, with 7 bases remaining between them. CDR3 in amino acids: CSGMREKLFF. CDR3 coding DNA: TGCAGCGGGATGCGTGAAAAACTGTTTTTT.

This chain connects TRBV14 to TRBJ1-4, with D possibly TRBD1 on 6 matching bases. This CDR3 comprises 16 residues. Germline CDR1 SGHDN, CDR2 FVKESK. V was cut by 4 bases and J by 5 bases, with 17 bases left in between. The CDR3 protein is CASSPRRQAHNEKLFF. The CDR3 DNA reads TGTGCCAGCAGCCCCCGCCGACAGGCCCACAATGAAAAACTGTTTTTT.

V is TRBV6-5 and J is TRBJ1-2; no clear D. The CDR3 is 13 amino acids. CDR1 and CDR2 (germline): MNHEY, SVGAGI. The V gene lost 6 bases and the J gene lost 4 bases, with 12 bases spanning the gap. The DNA for the CDR3 is TGTGCCAGCAGAACCGTCGGGATCTATGGCTACACCTTC. It translates to CASRTVGIYGYTF.

V usage is TRBV27 and J usage is TRBJ2-7; the D is unclear. Trimming took off 3 bases at V and 5 bases at J, with 14 bases between the two ends. The germline V gene encodes CDR1 MNHEY and CDR2 SMNVEV (reference sequence). There are 14 residues in the CDR3. CDR3 DNA sequence: TGTGCCAGCAGTTTTATTGGAAACGTTGACGAGCAGTACTTC. Its protein product is CASSFIGNVDEQYF.

The V call is TRBV9, the J call TRBJ2-7; D uncertain. The V gene's germline CDR1 is SGDLS and CDR2 YYNGEE. This CDR3 contains 14 residues. V lost 3 bases to trimming and J lost 0 bases, with 10 bases between them. For the CDR3, the DNA is TGTGCCAGCAGCGCTTCGAGTAGCTCCTACGAGCAGTACTTC. Amino acid sequence: CASSASSSSYEQYF.

Concerning this clone: Other DNA sequences in this specimen translate into the identical CDR3. The V gene is TRBV6-4, the J gene TRBJ2-6; D is undetermined. The V and J ends lost 0 bases and 2 bases respectively, with 5 bases between them. The CDR3 consists of 15 residues. CDR1 and CDR2 (germline): MRHNA, SNTAGT. The CDR3 sequence: CASSDSGAGANVLTF. In DNA, the CDR3 is TGTGCCAGCAGTGACTCAGGCGCTGGGGCCAACGTCCTGACTTTC.

The genes are TRBV15 and TRBJ2-1; D may be TRBD2 (5 bases). The CDR3 runs 13 residues. Per the germline V gene, CDR1 is LNHNV and CDR2 is YYDKDF (reference sequence). V dropped 4 bases and J dropped 3 bases, with 7 bases sitting between them. CDR3 region: CATSTGSYNEQFF. The CDR3 DNA sequence: TGTGCCACCAGCACTGGGAGCTACAATGAGCAGTTCTTC.

Written as DNA, the CDR3 is TGCGCCAGCAGCTTGGACACCCCCTACAATGAGCAGTTCTTC. Its translation is CASSLDTPYNEQFF. J is TRBJ2-1 and V is TRBV5-1, with D hard to call. V dropped 0 bases and J dropped 2 bases, with 6 bases sitting between them. This CDR3 is built from 14 residues. The V gene's germline CDR1 is SGHRS and CDR2 YFSETQ. The full variable domain, its missing parts supplied by reference TRBV5-1 and TRBJ2-1, is KAGVTQTPRYLIKTRGQQVTLSCSPISGHRSVSWYQQTPGQGLQFLFEYFSETQRNKGNFPGRFSGRQFSNSRSEMNVSTLELGDSALYLCASSLDTPYNEQFFGPGTRLTVL.

V and J are TRBV4-1 and TRBJ1-6, with D hard to call. Germline V lookup: CDR1 MGHRA, CDR2 YSYEKL. The CDR3 has 15 amino acids. V was shortened by 1 base and J by 6 bases, with 10 bases between the two germline ends. In nucleotides, the CDR3 is TGCGCCAGCAGCCAAGGGTCGGTGAGTAATTCACCCCTCCACTTT. Translating it yields CASSQGSVSNSPLHF.